The 11 T cell receptor beta chains presented below share a single source sample, sequenced in a study of blood T cell repertoires in COVID-19. Assay used: immunoSEQ multiplex PCR; TCRdb lists only in-frame clones, some missing. The profile covers 99,000 or so clones, with over 80% appearing a single time and about 15% taken by the ten largest. The sample comprised peripheral blood. All receptors derive from a man aged 50 or older with acute or convalescent COVID-19.

This clone was recorded only once. CDR3 bases: TGTGCCAGCACGGCAGGCCCCTACGAGCAGTACTTC. Residues: CASTAGPYEQYF. The chain recombines TRBV6-5 with TRBJ2-7; D gene ambiguous. V lost 7 bases and J 2 bases, leaving 9 bases between the germline ends. This CDR3 is built from 12 residues. Germline V gives CDR1 MNHEY, CDR2 SVGAGI.

The chain links TRBV30 to TRBJ1-3; D uncertain. Germline CDR1 GTSNPN, CDR2 SVGIG (reference sequence). The CDR3 has 12 amino acids. The V end lost 3 bases, the J end lost 7 bases, and 10 bases lay between the germline ends. CDR3 residues: CAWRPDKNTIYF. The CDR3 bases are TGTGCCTGGAGACCCGACAAGAACACCATATATTTT. Based on the CDR3 plus reference TRBV30 and TRBJ1-3, the full variable domain is SQTIHQWPATLVQPVGSPLSLECTVEGTSNPNLYWYRQAAGRGLQLLFYSVGIGQISSEVPQNLSASRPQDRQFILSSKKLLLSDSGFYLCAWRPDKNTIYFGEGSWLTVV.

The V and J genes are TRBV30 and TRBJ1-6; weak D call: TRBD1 (5 bases). The ends were cut back, 2 bases at V and 6 bases at J, with 17 bases in the middle. The V gene's germline CDR1 is GTSNPN and CDR2 SVGIG (reference sequence). The length of the CDR3 is 16 residues. The CDR3: CAWSRRAGLVNSPLHF. The CDR3 region has the DNA TGTGCCTGGAGTAGGAGGGCAGGGTTGGTTAATTCACCCCTCCACTTT. Filled out from reference TRBV30 and TRBJ1-6, the complete variable domain reads SQTIHQWPATLVQPVGSPLSLECTVEGTSNPNLYWYRQAAGRGLQLLFYSVGIGQISSEVPQNLSASRPQDRQFILSSKKLLLSDSGFYLCAWSRRAGLVNSPLHFGNGTRLTVT.

The rearrangement links TRBV18 to TRBJ2-2; 7 nucleotides align to TRBD1. CDR3 length: 15 amino acids. V gave up 6 bases and J gave up 1 base; unmatched junction bases: 5. Per germline, CDR1 KGHSH and CDR2 LQKENI. CDR3 region: CASSRQGLNTGELFF. The DNA for the CDR3 is TGTGCCAGCTCCCGACAGGGCTTGAACACCGGGGAGCTGTTTTTT.

The J gene is TRBJ1-2, the V gene TRBV10-3; D is unresolved. Germline lookup yields CDR1 ENHRY and CDR2 SYGVKD. This CDR3 has 12 amino acids. V lost 4 bases to trimming and J lost 2 bases, with 5 bases between them. The CDR3, as DNA: TGTGCCATCAGTGTCGAGAACTATGGCTACACCTTC. It encodes CAISVENYGYTF.

The V call is TRBV19, the J call TRBJ1-2; D call uncertain. CDR3 length: 18 amino acids. V lost 1 base and J lost 4, with 22 bases in between. Germline V lookup: CDR1 LNHDA, CDR2 SQIVND (reference sequence). As DNA, the CDR3 is TGTGCCAGTAGTATAGCCGGCAGCCGTGTATGGAGGAGCTATGGCTACACCTTC. Translation: CASSIAGSRVWRSYGYTF.

This chain joins TRBV14 and TRBJ2-7; the D gene is possibly TRBD1 (5 bases). This CDR3 is built from 14 residues. Germline V CDR1 and CDR2: SGHDN, FVKESK. Trimming left V 0 bases short and J 3 bases short, with 9 bases between. The CDR3 sequence: CASSQDRVGYEQYF. The CDR3 region has the DNA TGTGCCAGCAGCCAAGACAGGGTGGGCTACGAGCAGTACTTC.

The CDR3 DNA reads TGTGCCAGCAGCTTAGCGCGAGTGGAAGCTTTCTTT. This sequence encodes CASSLARVEAFF. The chain recombines TRBV7-9 with TRBJ1-1; D gene unclear. The CDR3 runs 12 residues. Trimming removed 0 bases from V and 8 bases from J, with 7 bases in between. Germline V gene lookup returns CDR1 SEHNR and CDR2 FQNEAQ (reference sequence). The full variable domain, with the rest looked up from reference TRBV7-9 and TRBJ1-1, is DTGVSQNPRHKITKRGQNVTFRCDPISEHNRLYWYRQTLGQGPEFLTYFQNEAQLEKSRLLSDRFSAERPKGSFSTLEIQRTEQGDSAMYLCASSLARVEAFFGQGTRLTVV.

The genes are TRBV9 and TRBJ1-3, with D possibly matching TRBD1 (5 bases). Germline-derived CDR1 and CDR2 are SGDLS and YYNGEE. Trimming shortened V by 5 bases and J by 0 bases, and 12 bases separated the two germline ends. The CDR3 runs 15 residues. The DNA of the CDR3 is TGTGCCAGCAGTGAGGACACCCGCTCTGGAAACACCATATATTTT. Its protein is CASSEDTRSGNTIYF.

The J gene is TRBJ2-2, the V gene TRBV6-1; D is uncertain. CDR1 is MNHNS and CDR2 is SASEGT in the germline V gene. Trimming pared 3 bases from V and 0 bases from J, leaving 11 bases between. The CDR3 runs to 16 residues. CDR3 coding DNA: TGTGCCAGCAGTGAGTACGTCCCGGCGAACACCGGGGAGCTGTTTTTT. This translates into CASSEYVPANTGELFF.

As DNA, the CDR3 is TGTGCCAGCAGCTTGAAGGGACTAGCGGGTGAGCAGTTCTTC. This translates into CASSLKGLAGEQFF. The chain combines TRBV5-6 with TRBJ2-1; 12 nucleotides agree with TRBD2. The length of the CDR3 is 14 residues. With 1 base clipped from V and 9 bases from J, the junction kept 2 bases outside the gene matches. Germline assignment: CDR1 SGHDT and CDR2 YYEEEE.